Presented here are 26 T cell receptor beta chains from one specimen sequenced in a study of shared clonotypes between healthy human individuals. The assay was immunoSEQ multiplex PCR, and TCRdb's table has in-frame clones only and misses some. Of roughly 2 million clones in the sample, roughly 95% were seen once. Sequencing was carried out using naive CD4+ T cells sorted from blood. Sample subset: CD45RA+ positively selected. All receptors come from a man between 18 and 29 years old in good health.

V and J are TRBV18 and TRBJ1-1; D is unclear. V gave up 2 bases and J gave up 10 bases, with 14 bases separating them. The CDR3 is made up of 13 amino acids. Germline V lookup: CDR1 KGHSH, CDR2 LQKENI. DNA of the CDR3: TGTGCCAGCTCACCAGATAATGGGTCGAGAGCTTTCTTT. It translates to CASSPDNGSRAFF.

The V call is TRBV7-2, the J call TRBJ1-2, with D possibly TRBD1 on 5 matching bases. V lost 5 bases, J lost 4 bases, and 17 bases lay in between. Looked up from germline, CDR1 is SGHTA and CDR2 is FQGNSA. CDR3 size: 15 residues. This chain's CDR3 is CASSQITGSPYGYTF. The CDR3 DNA follows: TGTGCCAGCAGCCAAATTACAGGATCTCCCTATGGCTACACCTTC.

The V call is TRBV7-9, the J call TRBJ1-1; TRBD1 aligns across 8 bases. Per germline, CDR1 SEHNR and CDR2 FQNEAQ (reference sequence). The CDR3 runs 12 residues. J gave up 1 base and V 11 bases, and 3 bases lay outside the gene matches. CDR3 nucleotide sequence: TGTGCCGTGGGACAGGAGAACACTGAAGCTTTCTTT. Translating gives CAVGQENTEAFF.

A word on this clone: Other DNA sequences in the same sample also yield this CDR3. J is TRBJ1-1 and V is TRBV5-6; the D is unclear. The CDR3 runs to 13 residues. Germline-derived CDR1 and CDR2 are SGHDT and YYEEEE. V was trimmed by 0 bases and J by 1 base, leaving 4 bases between them. The CDR3, as DNA: TGTGCCAGCAGCTTGGGGGGGAACACTGAAGCTTTCTTT. It specifies CASSLGGNTEAFF.

V and J are TRBV4-3 and TRBJ2-5, with 7 bases lining up with TRBD1. Germline assignment: CDR1 LGHNA and CDR2 YSLEER. The V and J ends lost 1 base and 6 bases, in that order; junction bases with no gene match: 5. There are 14 residues in the CDR3. CDR3 in DNA: TGCGCCAGCAGCCAAGCTTACAGGGGTCAGACCCAGTACTTC. This encodes CASSQAYRGQTQYF.

J is TRBJ2-2 and V is TRBV7-3; D not resolved. This CDR3 contains 13 residues. In germline, CDR1 is SGHTA, CDR2 FQGTGA. V was clipped by 3 bases and J by 3 bases, with 5 bases between them. The CDR3 loop reads CASSFRDTGELFF. CDR3 coding DNA: TGTGCCAGCAGCTTTAGGGACACCGGGGAGCTGTTTTTT.

A word on this clone: Other DNA sequences of this sample code for an identical CDR3. The chain is built from TRBV18 and TRBJ1-3; D gene ambiguous. V was clipped by 3 bases and J by 4 bases, with 7 bases between them. The CDR3 is 13 amino acids. Per the germline V gene, CDR1 is KGHSH and CDR2 is LQKENI. The CDR3 region has the DNA TGTGCCAGCTCACCTGCCTCCGGAAACACCATATATTTT. Amino acids: CASSPASGNTIYF.

V is TRBV7-2 and J is TRBJ1-1, with D tentatively TRBD1 (6 bases). Looked up from germline, CDR1 is SGHTA and CDR2 is FQGNSA. V was shortened by 8 bases and J by 1 base, with 14 bases between the two germline ends. The CDR3 runs 14 residues. This chain's CDR3 is CASLPRGTNTEAFF. The CDR3 bases are TGTGCCAGCCTACCCAGGGGTACGAACACTGAAGCTTTCTTT.

The chain uses TRBV28 and TRBJ2-1; D remains ambiguous. Between the trimmed V and J ends, which lost 7 bases and 2 bases, there was a span of 12 bases. Germline V gives CDR1 MDHEN, CDR2 SYDVKM. This CDR3 is 14 amino acids long. The CDR3 coding sequence is TGTGCCAGCAACGGCGGACCGCCCTACAATGAGCAGTTCTTC. Residues: CASNGGPPYNEQFF.

The chain is built from TRBV7-9 and TRBJ2-1; 9 nucleotides line up with TRBD2. CDR3 length: 15 amino acids. Germline V gene data show CDR1 as SEHNR and CDR2 as FQNEAQ (reference sequence). V gave up 4 bases and J gave up 2 bases; unmatched junction bases: 3. In DNA, the CDR3 is TGTGCCAGCAGCTCTCGGACTAGCGCCTACAATGAGCAGTTCTTC. Translated: CASSSRTSAYNEQFF. Complete variable domain (other parts from reference TRBV7-9 and TRBJ2-1): DTGVSQNPRHKITKRGQNVTFRCDPISEHNRLYWYRQTLGQGPEFLTYFQNEAQLEKSRLLSDRFSAERPKGSFSTLEIQRTEQGDSAMYLCASSSRTSAYNEQFFGPGTRLTVL.

The rearrangement joins TRBV4-1 to TRBJ2-5, with TRBD2 identical over 7 bases. Germline V lookup: CDR1 MGHRA, CDR2 YSYEKL. V dropped 4 bases and J dropped 2; count of bases not matched to a gene: 4. The CDR3 has 14 residues. The CDR3 is CASSRGGLQETQYF. The DNA of the CDR3 is TGCGCCAGCAGCCGTGGGGGACTACAAGAGACCCAGTACTTC.

As concerns this clone: Other DNA sequences in the same sample also yield this CDR3. V and J are TRBV18 and TRBJ2-7; 7 bases map to TRBD1. With V trimmed by 0 bases and J by 2 bases, 4 bases remained unmatched. The CDR3 covers 15 residues. Germline lookup yields CDR1 KGHSH and CDR2 LQKENI. The DNA of the CDR3 is TGTGCCAGCTCACCACCCCTAACAGGGGCCTACGAGCAGTACTTC. Amino acid sequence: CASSPPLTGAYEQYF.

This clone was counted once. The rearrangement links TRBV5-5 to TRBJ1-5; a possible D gene is TRBD1 (5 bases). CDR3 length: 14 amino acids. V was trimmed by 0 bases and J by 7 bases, leaving 11 bases between them. Germline CDR1 and CDR2: SGHKS and YYEKEE (reference sequence). DNA for the CDR3: TGTGCCAGCAGCTTGGATGGCGGGGCCCAGCCCCAGCATTTT. This translates into CASSLDGGAQPQHF.

V and J are TRBV14 and TRBJ2-3; 12 bases are a match to TRBD2. The CDR3 contains 18 residues. The V gene's germline CDR1 is SGHDN and CDR2 FVKESK. V gave up 2 bases and J gave up 3 bases; unmatched junction bases: 9. This CDR3 is CASSQPSGGAISTDTQYF. As DNA, the CDR3 is TGTGCCAGCAGCCAACCTAGCGGGGGGGCCATTTCTACAGATACGCAGTATTTT. Full variable domain (rest looked up from reference TRBV14 and TRBJ2-3): EAGVTQFPSHSVIEKGQTVTLRCDPISGHDNLYWYRRVMGKEIKFLLHFVKESKQDESGMPNNRFLAERTGGTYSTLKVQPAELEDSGVYFCASSQPSGGAISTDTQYFGPGTRLTVL.

The genes are TRBV5-4 and TRBJ2-3; 14 bases line up with TRBD2. The germline CDR1 and CDR2 sequences are SGHNT and YYREEE (reference sequence). This CDR3 spans 17 amino acids. Trimming cost V 4 bases and J 0 bases; bases outside gene matches: 4. In DNA form, the CDR3 reads TGTGCCAGCAGCCGCAGACTAGCGGGGGGGAGCACAGATACGCAGTATTTT. It codes for CASSRRLAGGSTDTQYF.

There are a few counts of this clone. V is TRBV11-3 and J is TRBJ2-1; TRBD2 aligns across 9 bases. This CDR3 has 18 residues. Germline trimming cut 0 bases from V and 4 bases from J; bases unmatched to any gene: 10. Germline V CDR1 and CDR2: SGHNT, YENEEA. The CDR3 protein is CASSLELRASGAYNEQFF. CDR3 sequence (DNA): TGTGCCAGCAGCTTAGAATTAAGGGCTAGCGGGGCGTACAATGAGCAGTTCTTC. The entire variable domain, with the rest obtained from reference TRBV11-3 and TRBJ2-1, is as follows: EAGVVQSPRYKIIEKKQPVAFWCNPISGHNTLYWYLQNLGQGPELLIRYENEEAVDDSQLPKDRFSAERLKGVDSTLKIQPAELGDSAVYLCASSLELRASGAYNEQFFGPGTRLTVL.

This clone was detected only once. Mismatch with germline at one junction end may stem from a read error. The J gene is TRBJ2-7, the V gene TRBV7-2; 10 bases map to TRBD2. Per germline, CDR1 SGHTA and CDR2 FQGNSA. The CDR3 loop spans 13 amino acids. As DNA, the CDR3 is TGTGCCAGCAGCCTAGCGGGAGACTACGAGCAGTACTTC. It translates to CASSLAGDYEQYF.

CDR3 residues: CASSFRGGNEKLFF. DNA of the CDR3: TGTGCCAGCAGTTTCAGGGGAGGAAATGAAAAACTGTTTTTT. This chain uses TRBV14 with TRBJ1-4, with D perhaps TRBD1 (6 bases). Trimming removed 6 bases from V and 5 bases from J, with 13 bases in between. Germline CDR1 reads SGHDN; CDR2 reads FVKESK. The CDR3 is 14 residues long.

This clone appeared a single time. CDR3 nucleotide sequence: TGTGCCAGCCGCCCAGGGTTGGAGGGCTACACCTTC. Translation: CASRPGLEGYTF. The rearrangement joins TRBV28 to TRBJ1-2; D is possibly TRBD1 (5 bases). Per germline, CDR1 MDHEN and CDR2 SYDVKM. Between the trimmed V and J ends, which lost 8 bases and 8 bases, there was a span of 15 bases. The CDR3 runs to 12 residues.

The V gene is TRBV7-8, the J gene TRBJ2-1; unclear D gene. V shed 7 bases and J shed 6 bases, with 19 bases lying between them. Germline CDR1 reads SGHVS; CDR2 reads FQNEAQ. This CDR3 comprises 15 residues. For the CDR3, the DNA is TGTGCCAGCATCCTTGTGTTTCCCATTTCCAATGAGCAGTTCTTC. Its protein is CASILVFPISNEQFF.

The chain carries TRBV5-6 and TRBJ2-1; 7 nucleotides match TRBD1. The V segment lost 5 bases and the J segment 7 bases; nucleotides outside the gene matches: 12. This CDR3 region has 15 residues. The V gene's germline CDR1 is SGHDT and CDR2 YYEEEE. This chain's CDR3 is CASRPETGLGNEQFF. The CDR3 DNA reads as TGTGCCAGCAGGCCGGAGACAGGGTTGGGGAATGAGCAGTTCTTC.

This clone was picked up one time. The chain carries TRBV5-1 and TRBJ2-5, with 12 bases matching TRBD1. From germline, CDR1 is SGHRS and CDR2 YFSETQ. Unmatched junction bases numbered 16, after V lost 8 bases and J lost 5 bases. The CDR3 spans 17 residues. CDR3 amino acids: CARPGQGADTPCETQYF. Written as DNA, the CDR3 is TGCGCCAGACCGGGACAGGGGGCTGATACGCCTTGCGAGACCCAGTACTTC.

The chain combines TRBV9 with TRBJ2-7; possible D gene TRBD1, 6 bases. The V end lost 0 bases, the J end lost 4 bases, and 11 bases lay between the germline ends. Looked up from germline, CDR1 is SGDLS and CDR2 is YYNGEE. The CDR3 is 14 amino acids. CDR3 in DNA: TGTGCCAGCAGCGTAGACCAGGGGAAATACGAGCAGTACTTC. Its translation: CASSVDQGKYEQYF. Complete variable domain (other parts from reference TRBV9 and TRBJ2-7): DSGVTQTPKHLITATGQRVTLRCSPRSGDLSVYWYQQSLDQGLQFLIQYYNGEERAKGNILERFSAQQFPDLHSELNLSSLELGDSALYFCASSVDQGKYEQYFGPGTRLTVT.

The gene calls are TRBV7-2 and TRBJ2-5, with 9 bases matching TRBD2. This CDR3 comprises 15 residues. Germline CDR1 reads SGHTA; CDR2 reads FQGNSA. The V gene end was trimmed by 1 base and the J gene end by 4 bases; junction bases not matched to a gene: 4. For the CDR3, the DNA is TGTGCCAGCAGCTTAGGGTCTAGCGGGGCAGAGACCCAGTACTTC. Protein product: CASSLGSSGAETQYF.

The chain joins TRBV4-1 to TRBJ2-1; D unresolved. This CDR3 is 15 amino acids long. V was trimmed by 0 bases and J by 8 bases, leaving 14 bases between them. Germline values: CDR1 MGHRA, CDR2 YSYEKL. The CDR3 loop reads CASSQDGDRSDEQFF. The CDR3 nucleotides read TGCGCCAGCAGCCAAGACGGCGATAGGAGCGATGAGCAGTTCTTC.

This chain uses TRBV7-2 with TRBJ1-5, with D unclear. Germline CDR1 is SGHTA and CDR2 is FQGNSA. Trimming pared 3 bases from V and 5 bases from J, leaving 11 bases between. This CDR3 comprises 14 residues. The CDR3 reads CASSFSSLDQPQHF. CDR3 nucleotide sequence: TGTGCCAGCAGCTTCTCCTCCCTCGATCAGCCCCAGCATTTT.